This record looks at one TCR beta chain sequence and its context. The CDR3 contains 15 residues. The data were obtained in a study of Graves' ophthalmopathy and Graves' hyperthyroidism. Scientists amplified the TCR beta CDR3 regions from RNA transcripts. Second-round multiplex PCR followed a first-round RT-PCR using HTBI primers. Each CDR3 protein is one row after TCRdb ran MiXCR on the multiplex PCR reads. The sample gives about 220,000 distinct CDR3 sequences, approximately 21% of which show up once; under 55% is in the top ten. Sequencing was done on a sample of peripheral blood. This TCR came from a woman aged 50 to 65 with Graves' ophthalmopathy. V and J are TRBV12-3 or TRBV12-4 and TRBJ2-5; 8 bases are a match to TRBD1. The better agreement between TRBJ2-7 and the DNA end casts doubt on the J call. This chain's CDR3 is CASSKTGGMSYEQYF. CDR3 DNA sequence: TGTGCCAGCAGTAAAACAGGGGGAATGTCCTACGAGCAGTACTTC.